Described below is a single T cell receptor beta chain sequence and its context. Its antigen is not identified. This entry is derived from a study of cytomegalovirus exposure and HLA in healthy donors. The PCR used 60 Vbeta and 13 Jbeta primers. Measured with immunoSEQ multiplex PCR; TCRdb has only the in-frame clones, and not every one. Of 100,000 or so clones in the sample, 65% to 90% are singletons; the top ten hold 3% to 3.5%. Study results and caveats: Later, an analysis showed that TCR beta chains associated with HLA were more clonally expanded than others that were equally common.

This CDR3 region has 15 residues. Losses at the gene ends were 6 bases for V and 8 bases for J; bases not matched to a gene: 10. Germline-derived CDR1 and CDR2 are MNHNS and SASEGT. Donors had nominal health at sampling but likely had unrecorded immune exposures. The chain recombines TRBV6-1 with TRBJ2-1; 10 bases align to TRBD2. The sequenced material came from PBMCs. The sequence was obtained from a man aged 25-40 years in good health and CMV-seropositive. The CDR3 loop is CASRTSSGSFYEQFF. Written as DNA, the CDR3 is TGTGCCAGCAGGACATCTAGCGGGAGCTTCTATGAGCAGTTCTTC.